Following are 30 T cell receptor beta chains from one sample sequenced in a study of OX40 agonist ivuxolimab in advanced cancers. Using immunoSEQ multiplex PCR, the repertoire was profiled, and TCRdb retains in-frame clones only, with some absent. The table includes about 55,000 clones, roughly 87% detected once. This sample comprised CD4+ or CD8+ T cells sorted from blood, obtained in a trial of the OX40 agonist ivuxolimab. These TCRs come from an adult with an advanced solid tumor such as melanoma, head and neck, liver or kidney cancer.

The V gene is TRBV30, the J gene TRBJ1-1; D unresolved. The CDR3 contains 11 residues. V lost 5 bases and J 0 bases, leaving 4 bases between the germline ends. CDR1 is GTSNPN, CDR2 SVGIG, per germline (reference sequence). CDR3: CAWCLNTEAFF. CDR3 sequence (DNA): TGTGCCTGGTGTCTGAACACTGAAGCTTTCTTT.

This clone showed up just once. This rearrangement joins TRBV11-3 to TRBJ2-2; TRBD2 might be the D (6 bases). Germline V lookup: CDR1 SGHNT, CDR2 YENEEA. The CDR3 is 16 amino acids. Between the trimmed V and J ends, which lost 0 bases and 4 bases, there was a span of 12 bases. The CDR3 loop is CASSLDPGSGTGELFF. The DNA for the CDR3 is TGTGCCAGCAGCTTAGATCCCGGGAGTGGCACCGGGGAGCTGTTTTTT.

V is TRBV4-1 and J is TRBJ1-1; TRBD1 matches at 7 bases. The CDR3 extends over 14 amino acids. V was clipped by 6 bases and J by 0 bases; unmatched bases: 4. Germline V CDR1 and CDR2: MGHRA, YSYEKL. The DNA for the CDR3 is TGCGCCAGCAGTATAGGACAGGTGAACACTGAAGCTTTCTTT. Translated, it gives CASSIGQVNTEAFF.

Only one count was recorded for this clone. The V call is TRBV18, the J call TRBJ2-5; 11 bases agree with TRBD2. CDR3 size: 17 residues. The V and J ends lost 3 bases and 2 bases, in that order; junction bases with no gene match: 8. Germline CDR1 is KGHSH and CDR2 is LQKENI. The CDR3 reads CASSPPPGLAVQETQYF. The CDR3 DNA reads as TGTGCCAGCTCACCCCCCCCGGGACTAGCGGTTCAAGAGACCCAGTACTTC.

The chain joins TRBV6-6 to TRBJ2-7; TRBD2 aligns across 7 bases. CDR1 MNHNY and CDR2 SVGAGI come from the germline V gene (reference sequence). Germline trimming cut 2 bases from V and 5 bases from J; bases unmatched to any gene: 3. The CDR3 is 13 residues long. In DNA form, the CDR3 reads TGTGCCAGCAGTTACACCGGACTAGACGAGCAGTACGTC. It yields the protein CASSYTGLDEQYV.

This chain connects TRBV7-9 to TRBJ1-1, with D hard to call. This CDR3 spans 11 amino acids. V lost 6 bases, J lost 6 bases, and 8 bases lay in between. The germline V gene has CDR1 SEHNR and CDR2 FQNEAQ (reference sequence). This CDR3 is CASRGPAEAFF. The CDR3 bases are TGTGCCAGCAGAGGGCCCGCTGAAGCTTTCTTT.

The chain joins TRBV10-2 to TRBJ2-3; possibly TRBD2 for D (6 bases). V was shortened by 3 bases and J by 6 bases, with 13 bases between the two germline ends. The CDR3 runs to 14 residues. CDR1 and CDR2 from the germline V gene are WSHSY and SAAADI. The CDR3 loop reads CASSDLAPGDTQYF. CDR3 DNA sequence: TGCGCCAGCAGTGATCTAGCGCCGGGGGATACGCAGTATTTT.

The V gene is TRBV19, the J gene TRBJ2-3; 10 bases map to TRBD2. Germline V CDR1 and CDR2: LNHDA, SQIVND (reference sequence). V gave up 8 bases and J gave up 3 bases; unmatched junction bases: 2. The length of the CDR3 is 13 residues. The chain's CDR3 is CASASGRTDTQYF. In DNA, the CDR3 is TGTGCCAGTGCTAGCGGGAGAACAGATACGCAGTATTTT.

CDR3 nucleotide sequence: TGCAGCGTTGAAGGAGGAAACAGTCTCTATGGCTACACCTTC. This translates into CSVEGGNSLYGYTF. The chain combines TRBV29-1 with TRBJ1-2; D remains ambiguous. The CDR3 is made up of 14 amino acids. The V and J ends lost 1 base and 4 bases respectively, with 13 bases between them. CDR1 and CDR2 (germline): SQVTM, ANQGSEA. The whole variable domain, filled in from reference TRBV29-1 and TRBJ1-2, reads SAVISQKPSRDICQRGTSLTIQCQVDSQVTMMFWYRQQPGQSLTLIATANQGSEATYESGFVIDKFPISRPNLTFSTLTVSNMSPEDSSIYLCSVEGGNSLYGYTFGSGTRLTVV.

This chain uses TRBV7-9 with TRBJ2-7; D is uncertain. Germline CDR1 reads SEHNR; CDR2 reads FQNEAQ (reference sequence). V was cut by 2 bases and J by 5 bases, with 7 bases left in between. CDR3 length: 12 amino acids. The CDR3 loop is CASSLTSDEQYF. In nucleotides, the CDR3 is TGTGCCAGCAGCTTAACCTCGGACGAGCAGTACTTC.

This clone came up a few times. The V call is TRBV7-6, the J call TRBJ2-1; D uncertain. The ends were cut back, 1 base at V and 5 bases at J, with 6 bases in the middle. The CDR3 length is 13 residues. Germline V CDR1 and CDR2: SGHVS, FNYEAQ. CDR3 DNA sequence: TGTGCCAGCAGCTTAGGGTATAACAATGAGCAGTTCTTC. The encoded protein is CASSLGYNNEQFF. Together with reference TRBV7-6 and TRBJ2-1, the CDR3 gives the full variable domain: GAGVSQSPRYKVTKRGQDVALRCDPISGHVSLYWYRQALGQGPEFLTYFNYEAQQDKSGLPNDRFSAERPEGSISTLTIQRTEQRDSAMYRCASSLGYNNEQFFGPGTRLTVL.

The J gene is TRBJ2-1, the V gene TRBV6-5; 10 nucleotides line up with TRBD1. With 1 base clipped from V and 7 bases from J, the junction kept 4 bases outside the gene matches. Germline loops: CDR1 MNHEY, CDR2 SVGAGI. CDR3 length: 15 residues. CDR3 in amino acids: CASSYWGQGRNEQFF. The DNA of the CDR3 is TGTGCCAGCAGTTACTGGGGACAGGGGAGGAATGAGCAGTTCTTC.

This chain's CDR3 is CASSQIGGDPTNEKLFF. In nucleotides, the CDR3 is TGCGCCAGCAGCCAAATAGGGGGTGATCCAACTAATGAAAAACTGTTTTTT. J is TRBJ1-4 and V is TRBV4-3, with D perhaps matching TRBD1 (6 bases). Germline V gives CDR1 LGHNA, CDR2 YSLEER. This CDR3 has 17 residues. The V and J ends lost 2 bases and 0 bases respectively, with 13 bases between them.

This chain joins TRBV5-1 and TRBJ2-7; no clear D gene. This CDR3 spans 14 amino acids. CDR1 is SGHRS and CDR2 is YFSETQ in the germline V gene. Trimming left V 0 bases short and J 3 bases short, with 10 bases between. CDR3: CASSLDAKIYEQYF. Here the CDR3 DNA reads TGCGCCAGCAGCTTGGATGCTAAGATCTACGAGCAGTACTTC.

The chain has TRBV5-1 and TRBJ2-1; D is perhaps TRBD2 (5 bases). This CDR3 has 11 amino acids. Trimming shortened V by 1 base and J by 9 bases, and 5 bases separated the two germline ends. Germline-derived CDR1 and CDR2 are SGHRS and YFSETQ. This CDR3 is CASSLTSEQFF. The CDR3 bases are TGCGCCAGCAGCTTGACTAGTGAGCAGTTCTTC.

The chain couples TRBV11-1 to TRBJ2-4; possible D gene TRBD2, 6 bases. Trimming cost V 6 bases and J 3 bases, with 12 bases left between them. The CDR3 is 14 amino acids. The germline CDR1 and CDR2 sequences are SGHAT and FQDESV (reference sequence). CDR3 DNA sequence: TGTGCCAGCAGTTCCGGGGAGGTCAAAAACATTCAGTACTTC. Translating gives CASSSGEVKNIQYF.

This clone was seen only once. The V gene is TRBV6-5, the J gene TRBJ2-1; 7 bases agree with TRBD2. Germline V lookup: CDR1 MNHEY, CDR2 SVGAGI. There are 14 residues in the CDR3. With V trimmed by 5 bases and J by 2 bases, 3 bases remained unmatched. The CDR3 nucleotides read TGTGCCAGCAGTCAAACTAGCGCCTACAATGAGCAGTTCTTC. Its protein is CASSQTSAYNEQFF.

Of note for this clone: Other DNA sequences from this sample encode an identical CDR3 as well. The V and J genes are TRBV9 and TRBJ2-1; D uncertain. V shed 0 bases and J shed 0 bases, with 7 bases lying between them. The CDR3 spans 15 residues. The V gene's germline CDR1 is SGDLS and CDR2 YYNGEE. CDR3 residues: CASSVVGSSYNEQFF. Written as DNA, the CDR3 is TGTGCCAGCAGCGTAGTTGGAAGCTCCTACAATGAGCAGTTCTTC.

CDR3 coding DNA: TGTGCCAGCAGCCGCGTAGGACAGGAACCGAACTATGGCTACACCTTC. This gives the protein CASSRVGQEPNYGYTF. The rearrangement links TRBV7-9 to TRBJ1-2, with 7 bases identical to TRBD1. In germline, CDR1 is SEHNR, CDR2 FQNEAQ (reference sequence). There are 16 residues in the CDR3. The ends lost 5 bases at V and 2 bases at J; junction bases unmatched: 11. Supplemented by reference TRBV7-9 and TRBJ1-2, the full variable domain reads DTGVSQNPRHKITKRGQNVTFRCDPISEHNRLYWYRQTLGQGPEFLTYFQNEAQLEKSRLLSDRFSAERPKGSFSTLEIQRTEQGDSAMYLCASSRVGQEPNYGYTFGSGTRLTVV.

The rearrangement links TRBV9 to TRBJ2-3; TRBD2 might be the D (5 bases). Trimming cost V 0 bases and J 5 bases, with 13 bases left between them. The CDR3 runs to 15 residues. Germline CDR1 is SGDLS and CDR2 is YYNGEE. The DNA of the CDR3 is TGTGCCAGCAGCGTAGGCCGGGGAGCGAAAGATACGCAGTATTTT. Translation gives CASSVGRGAKDTQYF.

The V gene is TRBV19, the J gene TRBJ2-1; D unresolved. The CDR3 covers 13 residues. V was cut by 3 bases and J by 2 bases, with 5 bases left in between. CDR1 and CDR2 (germline): LNHDA, SQIVND (reference sequence). The CDR3 coding sequence is TGTGCCAGTAGTATTGGGACCTACAATGAGCAGTTCTTC. This codes for CASSIGTYNEQFF. Using reference TRBV19 and TRBJ2-1 for the parts outside the CDR3, the full variable domain is DGGITQSPKYLFRKEGQNVTLSCEQNLNHDAMYWYRQDPGQGLRLIYYSQIVNDFQKGDIAEGYSVSREKKESFPLTVTSAQKNPTAFYLCASSIGTYNEQFFGPGTRLTVL.

The rearrangement uses TRBV5-6 and TRBJ2-1; 11 nucleotides match TRBD1. The CDR3 has 14 amino acids. The ends lost 7 bases at V and 2 bases at J; junction bases unmatched: 2. Germline assignment: CDR1 SGHDT and CDR2 YYEEEE. The CDR3, as DNA: TGTGCCAGCTGGGGACAGGGGGCCTACAATGAGCAGTTCTTC. Encoded protein: CASWGQGAYNEQFF.

The chain carries TRBV11-2 and TRBJ2-5; a weak D match, TRBD2 (6 bases). The V and J ends lost 2 bases and 5 bases respectively, with 12 bases between them. The CDR3 totals 14 residues. Germline lookup yields CDR1 SGHAT and CDR2 FQNNGV. CDR3: CASSLLAFGETQYF. CDR3 sequence (DNA): TGTGCCAGCAGCTTACTAGCGTTTGGGGAGACCCAGTACTTC.

V gene TRBV27 combines with J gene TRBJ2-1; tentative D call: TRBD2 (5 bases). The V and J ends lost 5 bases and 3 bases respectively, with 14 bases between them. The CDR3 consists of 15 residues. Per germline, CDR1 MNHEY and CDR2 SMNVEV (reference sequence). This CDR3 reads CASSLTGYLYNEQFF. CDR3 bases: TGTGCCAGCAGTCTAACGGGGTACCTCTACAATGAGCAGTTCTTC.

In its sample, this clone was seen many times. The chain employs TRBV19 and TRBJ1-1; a possible D gene is TRBD1 (5 bases). Germline values: CDR1 LNHDA, CDR2 SQIVND (reference sequence). Trimming left V 4 bases short and J 1 base short, with 13 bases between. This CDR3 has 15 residues. CDR3 amino acids: CASSTWAGGNTEAFF. Here the CDR3 DNA reads TGTGCCAGTAGTACCTGGGCCGGGGGGAACACTGAAGCTTTCTTT. The full variable domain, rest sourced from reference TRBV19 and TRBJ1-1, is DGGITQSPKYLFRKEGQNVTLSCEQNLNHDAMYWYRQDPGQGLRLIYYSQIVNDFQKGDIAEGYSVSREKKESFPLTVTSAQKNPTAFYLCASSTWAGGNTEAFFGQGTRLTVV.

The V and J genes are TRBV5-1 and TRBJ2-6; unclear D gene. This CDR3 contains 14 residues. Looked up from germline, CDR1 is SGHRS and CDR2 is YFSETQ. Trimming removed 8 bases from V and 4 bases from J, with 13 bases in between. The CDR3 nucleotides read TGCGCCAGTCAGCCCCCCCAAGGGGCCAACGTCCTGACTTTC. Amino acids: CASQPPQGANVLTF.

The rearrangement joins TRBV28 to TRBJ2-2, with 7 bases lining up with TRBD1. V gave up 6 bases and J gave up 2 bases; unmatched junction bases: 3. Germline CDR1 MDHEN, CDR2 SYDVKM. This CDR3 contains 14 residues. This CDR3 is CASRRQGNTGELFF. The CDR3 coding sequence is TGTGCCAGCAGGAGACAGGGTAACACCGGGGAGCTGTTTTTT.

The V call is TRBV6-5, the J call TRBJ1-4; unclear D gene. Per the germline V gene, CDR1 is MNHEY and CDR2 is SVGAGI. CDR3 length: 15 amino acids. The ends were cut back, 7 bases at V and 1 base at J, with 13 bases in the middle. The CDR3 DNA sequence: TGTGCCAGCACCTCGTCGGCGGGAACTAATGAAAAACTGTTTTTT. This translates into CASTSSAGTNEKLFF.

V and J are TRBV7-2 and TRBJ1-2; unclear D gene. V lost 4 bases and J lost 8, with 8 bases in between. CDR1 and CDR2 (germline): SGHTA, FQGNSA. The CDR3 sequence is 11 residues long. In DNA form, the CDR3 reads TGTGCCAGCAGCTGGGGAGGGGGCTACACCTTC. It translates to CASSWGGGYTF. The complete variable domain, with remaining parts taken from reference TRBV7-2 and TRBJ1-2, reads GAGVSQSPSNKVTEKGKDVELRCDPISGHTALYWYRQSLGQGLEFLIYFQGNSAPDKSGLPSDRFSAERTGGSVSTLTIQRTQQEDSAVYLCASSWGGGYTFGSGTRLTVV.

This clone appeared once. The CDR3 loop is CASSLSAFYTF. In nucleotides, the CDR3 is TGTGCCAGCAGCCTCTCGGCGTTCTACACCTTC. The V and J genes are TRBV7-9 and TRBJ1-2; no clear D. The length of the CDR3 is 11 residues. CDR1 is SEHNR and CDR2 is FQNEAQ in the germline V gene (reference sequence). Between the trimmed V and J ends, which lost 5 bases and 10 bases, there was a span of 11 bases.